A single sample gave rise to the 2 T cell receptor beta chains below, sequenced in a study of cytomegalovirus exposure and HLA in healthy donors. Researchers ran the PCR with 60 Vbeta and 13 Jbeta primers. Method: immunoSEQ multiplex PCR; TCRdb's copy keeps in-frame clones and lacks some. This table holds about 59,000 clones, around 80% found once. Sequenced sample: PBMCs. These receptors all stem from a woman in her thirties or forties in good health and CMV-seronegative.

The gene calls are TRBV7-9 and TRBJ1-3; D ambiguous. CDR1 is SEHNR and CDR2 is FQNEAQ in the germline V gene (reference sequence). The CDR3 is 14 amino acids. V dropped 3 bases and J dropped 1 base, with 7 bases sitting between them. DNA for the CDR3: TGTGCCAGCAGCTTGTCGACATCTGGAAACACCATATATTTT. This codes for CASSLSTSGNTIYF.

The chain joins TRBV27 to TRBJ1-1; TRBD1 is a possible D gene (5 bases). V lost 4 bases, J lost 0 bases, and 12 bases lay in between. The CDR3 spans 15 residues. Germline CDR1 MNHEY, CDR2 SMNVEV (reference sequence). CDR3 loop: CASSSRGSMNTEAFF. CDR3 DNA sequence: TGTGCCAGCAGTTCCCGGGGGAGCATGAACACTGAAGCTTTCTTT.